This T cell receptor beta chain was captured by sequencing in a study of CD8 T cells in ankylosing spondylitis. Overall study results and limits: Significantly higher representation of disease-linked clones was reported for matched ankylosing spondylitis synovial fluid.

This clonotype was observed many times. The antigen is not known. TCRdb reprocessed the 5' RACE reads with MiXCR, giving one entry per CDR3 protein. The sample contains fewer than 350,000 distinct CDR3 sequences, 11% of which appear only once. Sequenced: blood, either unsorted or a sorted T cell fraction (not recorded which). The receptor comes from a female donor with ankylosing spondylitis or in good health (not recorded which).

This CDR3 is CASSYQGTSYNEQFF. CDR3 coding DNA: TGTGCCAGCAGTTACCAAGGGACTAGCTACAATGAGCAGTTCTTC. This chain connects TRBV6-5 to TRBJ2-1, with TRBD2 matching over 8 bases. Germline CDR1 reads MNHEY; CDR2 reads SVGAGI. The CDR3 consists of 15 residues. Unmatched junction bases numbered 3, after V lost 2 bases and J lost 3 bases.